These 12 T cell receptor beta chains were all obtained from the same sample, sequenced in a study of early T cells in non-severe SARS-CoV-2 infection. TCRdb re-derived calls from the 5' RACE reads in MiXCR, one entry per CDR3 protein. The profile shows some 66,000 distinct CDR3 sequences, around 13% of them singletons. Sequencing used whole blood. The receptors originated from an adult who was a healthcare worker with PCR-confirmed SARS-CoV-2 infection or an uninfected control (not recorded which).

This clonotype came up many times. This chain joins TRBV7-8 and TRBJ2-2, with 7 positions matching TRBD2. CDR1 is SGHVS and CDR2 is FQNEAQ in the germline V gene. The CDR3 runs 17 residues. V lost 5 bases, J lost 1 base, and 10 bases stayed unmatched. The DNA for the CDR3 is TGTGCCAGCAGCCTACCCACTACTAGCGTGAACACCGGGGAGCTGTTTTTT. This encodes CASSLPTTSVNTGELFF.

This clonotype has more than one count but fewer than ten. The chain uses TRBV6-6 and TRBJ1-1, with TRBD1 matching 10 bases. The CDR3 contains 16 residues. V shed 4 bases, J shed 1 base, and the junction held 6 bases outside the gene matches. CDR1 and CDR2 (germline): MNHNY, SVGAGI (reference sequence). The CDR3: CASSLGQGIGNTEAFF. DNA for the CDR3: TGTGCCAGCAGTTTGGGACAGGGGATCGGGAACACTGAAGCTTTCTTT.

The V and J genes are TRBV11-2 and TRBJ2-7; TRBD1 aligns across 9 bases. The CDR3 is 13 residues long. Losses at the gene ends were 3 bases for V and 7 bases for J; bases not matched to a gene: 4. CDR1 and CDR2 from the germline V gene are SGHAT and FQNNGV. The CDR3 here is CASSFGQGREQYF. The CDR3 DNA follows: TGTGCCAGCAGCTTCGGACAGGGGAGGGAGCAGTACTTC.

By share of the sample, this clonotype is medium-sized. J is TRBJ2-1 and V is TRBV7-2; 7 bases match TRBD1. The CDR3 extends over 14 amino acids. Germline CDR1 and CDR2: SGHTA and FQGNSA. With 5 bases clipped from V and 7 bases from J, the junction kept 8 bases outside the gene matches. The CDR3 loop reads CASSPPGQRNEQFF. CDR3 nucleotides: TGTGCCAGCAGCCCCCCGGGACAGCGAAATGAGCAGTTCTTC.

This clonotype was counted ten times or more. The DNA of the CDR3 is TGTGCCAGCATGAGAGCGGGAGGTTCCACAGATACGCAGTATTTT. Translated, it gives CASMRAGGSTDTQYF. The J gene is TRBJ2-3, the V gene TRBV6-1; the match to TRBD2 covers 9 bases. V shed 7 bases and J 2 bases; nucleotides not matched to a gene: 7. The CDR3 is 15 amino acids. The germline V gene has CDR1 MNHNS and CDR2 SASEGT.

V is TRBV10-3 and J is TRBJ2-1, with TRBD2 identical over 7 bases. The J segment lost 8 bases and the V segment lost 4 bases, leaving 14 bases of the junction unmatched. The germline gives CDR1 ENHRY, CDR2 SYGVKD. The CDR3 is 16 amino acids. The CDR3 here is CAISAPTGGGSHEQFF. The CDR3 DNA is TGTGCCATCAGTGCCCCGACTGGCGGGGGTAGTCATGAGCAGTTCTTC.

This clonotype was seen only a few times. The CDR3 reads CASSLRDGSNQPQHF. For the CDR3, the DNA is TGTGCCAGCAGTCTCCGGGACGGTAGCAATCAGCCCCAGCATTTT. The chain carries TRBV12-3 or TRBV12-4 and TRBJ1-5, with D possibly matching TRBD1 (5 bases). This CDR3 is 15 amino acids long. V lost 5 bases to trimming and J lost 0 bases, with 11 bases between them.

The V gene is TRBV5-1, the J gene TRBJ2-1; maybe TRBD1 (5 bases). CDR3 length: 13 residues. V was cut by 1 base and J by 8 bases, with 10 bases left in between. Germline lookup yields CDR1 SGHRS and CDR2 YFSETQ. For the CDR3, the DNA is TGCGCCAGCAGCTTGCAGGGTACGGATGAGCAGTTCTTC. Translation gives CASSLQGTDEQFF.

The chain uses TRBV27 and TRBJ1-4; TRBD1 is a possible D gene (6 bases). Trimming stripped 8 bases from V and 8 bases from J, with 18 bases between. The CDR3 runs 14 residues. CDR1 and CDR2 (germline): MNHEY, SMNVEV (reference sequence). CDR3 sequence: CASARFRGDEKLFF. The CDR3 nucleotides read TGTGCCAGCGCCCGGTTCAGGGGAGACGAAAAACTGTTTTTT. Full variable domain (remainder filled in from reference TRBV27 and TRBJ1-4): EAQVTQNPRYLITVTGKKLTVTCSQNMNHEYMSWYRQDPGLGLRQIYYSMNVEVTDKGDVPEGYKVSRKEKRNFPLILESPSPNQTSLYFCASARFRGDEKLFFGSGTQLSVL.

This clonotype has at least ten counts. The chain carries TRBV20-1 and TRBJ1-6, with 7 bases that match TRBD1. Germline trimming cut 2 bases from V and 7 bases from J; bases unmatched to any gene: 8. The length of the CDR3 is 15 residues. Germline CDR1 reads DFQATT; CDR2 reads SNEGSKA (reference sequence). The DNA for the CDR3 is TGCAGTGCTAGATCTTCCGGGACAGCAAATTCACCCCTCCACTTT. Translated: CSARSSGTANSPLHF.

This clonotype has ten or more counts. The chain couples TRBV5-6 to TRBJ2-2; no definite D call. The germline gives CDR1 SGHDT, CDR2 YYEEEE. This CDR3 spans 14 amino acids. Trimming removed 6 bases from V and 5 bases from J, with 14 bases in between. The CDR3 coding sequence is TGTGCCAGCATCCCGGGCACCGGGACCGGGGAGCTGTTTTTT. It is translated as CASIPGTGTGELFF.

J is TRBJ2-1 and V is TRBV12-3 or TRBV12-4; D is ambiguous. Trimming left V 4 bases short and J 1 base short, with 14 bases between. This CDR3 has 16 residues. CDR3 protein: CASSSGIRVSYNEQFF. The CDR3 DNA reads TGTGCCAGCAGTTCCGGAATCCGGGTGTCCTACAATGAGCAGTTCTTC.